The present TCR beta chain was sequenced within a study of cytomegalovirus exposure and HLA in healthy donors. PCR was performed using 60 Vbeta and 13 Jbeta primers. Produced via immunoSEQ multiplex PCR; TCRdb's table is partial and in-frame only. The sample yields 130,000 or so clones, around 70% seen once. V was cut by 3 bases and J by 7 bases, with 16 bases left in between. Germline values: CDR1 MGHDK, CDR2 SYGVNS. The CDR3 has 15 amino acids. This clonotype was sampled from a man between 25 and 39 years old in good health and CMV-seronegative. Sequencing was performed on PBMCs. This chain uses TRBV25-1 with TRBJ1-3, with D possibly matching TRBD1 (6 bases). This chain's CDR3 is CASSDPTGRTNTIYF. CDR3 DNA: TGTGCCAGCAGTGACCCGACAGGACGTACGAACACCATATATTTT.